This T cell receptor beta chain appears in the sequencing data of a study of shared clonotypes between healthy human individuals. Study-wide results and limits: Enrolling few donors narrowed the genetic and exposure-history diversity that was represented. Sampling included only blood; tissue repertoires likely differ.

This CDR3 contains 15 residues. Germline loops: CDR1 SGHVS, CDR2 FNYEAQ. The V and J ends lost 1 base and 7 bases, in that order; junction bases with no gene match: 10. To note about this clone: Its antigen is unknown.

Unsorted PBMC DNA underwent sequencing on ten immunoSEQ deep assay plates. Generated by immunoSEQ multiplex PCR, the TCRdb table keeps only in-frame clones and is missing some. The profile covers hundreds of thousands of clones, with about 74% appearing a single time and around 12% taken by the ten largest. When samples were unsorted, around 83 million PBMCs were used for genomic DNA. The sample was PBMCs. The rearrangement links TRBV7-6 to TRBJ2-7; 7 nucleotides line up with TRBD2. The sequence was collected from a woman in her thirties or forties in good health. Some clones in this sample may be carry-over from other donors' samples. The CDR3 DNA sequence: TGTGCCAGCAGCTTAGTAGGTGGGCGGGAGAGGGAGCAGTACTTC. Its translation is CASSLVGGREREQYF.